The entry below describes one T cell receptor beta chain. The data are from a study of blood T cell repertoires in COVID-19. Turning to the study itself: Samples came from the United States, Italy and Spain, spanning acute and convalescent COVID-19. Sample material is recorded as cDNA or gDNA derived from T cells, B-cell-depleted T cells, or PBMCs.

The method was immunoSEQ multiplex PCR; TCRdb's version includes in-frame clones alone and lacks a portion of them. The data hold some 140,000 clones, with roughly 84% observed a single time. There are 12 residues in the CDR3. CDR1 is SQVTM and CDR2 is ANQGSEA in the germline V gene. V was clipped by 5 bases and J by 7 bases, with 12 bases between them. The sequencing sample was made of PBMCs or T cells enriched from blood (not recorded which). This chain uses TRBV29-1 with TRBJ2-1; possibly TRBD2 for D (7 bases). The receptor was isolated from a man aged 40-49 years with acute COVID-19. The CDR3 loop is CSVRGGKNEQFF. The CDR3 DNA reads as TGCAGCGTTAGGGGGGGGAAAAATGAGCAGTTCTTC.